This is a list of T cell receptor beta chains from one sample in a study of PD-L1 blockade in urothelial cancer. Only in-frame clones appear in the TCRdb table, and some are missing; sequencing was by immunoSEQ multiplex PCR. This table holds 50,000 or so clones, approximately 85% found once. Sequencing used PBMCs, obtained around atezolizumab (anti-PD-L1) treatment. These receptors originate from a man aged 50-59 years with urothelial cancer. Each CDR3 is given with its conserved first and last residue. A D gene is named only where the DNA matches it firmly. The size field is filled for only some rows; it gives once, few, many or a size class.

>TRBV27|TRBJ2-7|TRBD1|.
TGTGCCAGCAGTTCGGACAGGGGGCTCCGGCCTTACGAGCAGTACTTC
CASSSDRGLRPYEQYF
>TRBV6-1|TRBJ1-5|.|.
TGTGCCAGCAGTGAAAGTTTGGGGGGGCGGTTGGAGGGTTTT
CASSESLGGRLEGF
>TRBV19|TRBJ1-1|.|.
TGTGCCAGTAGTATGAGCATGAACACTGAAGCTTTCTTT
CASSMSMNTEAFF
>TRBV19|TRBJ2-1|TRBD2|.
TGTGCCAGTAGTACTCTAGCGGGGGGAGTGGAGCAGTTCTTC
CASSTLAGGVEQFF
>TRBV5-6|TRBJ1-2|TRBD1|once
TGTGCCAGCAGCCTGGCTGGCAGGGGGACCAACTATGGCTACACCTTC
CASSLAGRGTNYGYTF
>TRBV15|TRBJ2-5|.|.
TGTGCCACCAGCAGCCGGGGTTGGGAACAAGAGACCCAGTACTTC
CATSSRGWEQETQYF
>TRBV18|TRBJ2-7|TRBD1|.
TGTGCCAGCTCCCAGGGACAGCTAATTAACTACGAGCAGTACTTC
CASSQGQLINYEQYF
>TRBV7-2|TRBJ1-5|.|.
TGTGCCAGCAGCTCCGGACAGCCACCTCAGCCCCAGCATTTT
CASSSGQPPQPQHF
>TRBV7-2|TRBJ2-7|TRBD2|.
TGTGCCAGCAACCCAACTAGCGGGAGGGCCCTCCGCGAGCAGTACTTC
CASNPTSGRALREQYF
>TRBV19|TRBJ2-4|TRBD2|.
TGTGCCAGTAGTATAGCGGGGGGGCCGAAAAACATTCAGTACTTC
CASSIAGGPKNIQYF
>TRBV5-1|TRBJ1-3|.|.
TGCGCCAGCAGCCGGACAGTGGCGTCAAGATTCTCTGGAAACACCATATATTTT
CASSRTVASRFSGNTIYF
>TRBV7-6|TRBJ1-2|.|.
TGTGCCAGCAGCTTAGGGGGGGGCACTAACTATGGCTACACCTTC
CASSLGGGTNYGYTF
>TRBV7-9|TRBJ2-7|TRBD1|.
TGTGCCAGCAGCTTGCAGGGGGCGAACGAGCAGTACTTC
CASSLQGANEQYF
>TRBV18|TRBJ2-2|.|few
TGTGCCAGCTCTCGTGGCGGCACCGGGGAGCTGTTTTTT
CASSRGGTGELFF
>TRBV5-4|TRBJ2-2|.|.
TGTGCCAGCAGCTTACCGACAGCGTGGTCCACCGGGGAGCTGTTTTTT
CASSLPTAWSTGELFF
>TRBV30|TRBJ1-1|TRBD1|once
TGTGCCTGGAGTGAAGCAGACAGGGAGAACACTGAAGCTTTCTTT
CAWSEADRENTEAFF
>TRBV11-2|TRBJ2-7|.|.
TGTGCCAGCAGCTTAGATCACGGTAGCGGATACGAGCAGTACTTC
CASSLDHGSGYEQYF
>TRBV5-1|TRBJ2-3|TRBD2|.
TGCGCCAGCAGCCCATCCGGACTAGCGGGAGTTACAGATACGCAGTATTTT
CASSPSGLAGVTDTQYF
>TRBV5-1|TRBJ2-7|TRBD2|.
TGCGCCAGCAGCACCGGGACTAGCGGGGTTCCTCAAGAGCAGTACTTC
CASSTGTSGVPQEQYF
>TRBV5-1|TRBJ2-2|TRBD2|few
TGCGCCAGCAGCAGCGGGGGGAGCACCGGGGAGCTGTTTTTT
CASSSGGSTGELFF
>TRBV10-3|TRBJ2-7|TRBD2|.
TGTGCCATCAGCCGTAGCGGGAGTGACGAGCAGTACTTC
CAISRSGSDEQYF
>TRBV6-1|TRBJ1-1|.|once
TGTGCCAGCAGTGCCCAACTCACGGGAATGAACACTGAAGCTTTCTTT
CASSAQLTGMNTEAFF
>TRBV9|TRBJ2-2|.|.
TGTGCCAGCAGCGTAAGTCCTAACAACCACTTAGGGGCGAACACCGGGGAGCTGTTTTTT
CASSVSPNNHLGANTGELFF
>TRBV13|TRBJ2-7|TRBD2|.
TGTGCCAGCAGCGATCTAGCGGGGGGTATTTACGAGCAGTACTTC
CASSDLAGGIYEQYF
>TRBV7-2|TRBJ2-3|.|.
TGTGCCAGCAGCTCAGGGGACCGCCTGGGTCGGGGTACGCAGTATTTT
CASSSGDRLGRGTQYF
>TRBV2|TRBJ2-1|TRBD1|.
TGTGCCAGCAGCCTGGACAGGGGTCCTACGGATGAGCAGTTCTTC
CASSLDRGPTDEQFF
>TRBV6-6|TRBJ2-7|.|.
TGTGCCAGCAGTCGCGGGACTTTTACAAGCTCCTACGAGCAGTACTTC
CASSRGTFTSSYEQYF
>TRBV7-6|TRBJ2-2|TRBD1|.
TGTGCCAGCAGCCCCCAGGGCTGGGGGACAGGAAACACCGGGGAGCTGTTTTTT
CASSPQGWGTGNTGELFF
>TRBV6-7|TRBJ2-3|.|.
TGTGCCAGCAGTTACTGGCGGGGAAGCACAGATACGCAGTATTTT
CASSYWRGSTDTQYF
>TRBV6-4|TRBJ1-6|TRBD1|few
TGTGCCAGCAAAGAACAGGGGGCTGATAATTCACCCCTCCACTTT
CASKEQGADNSPLHF
>TRBV7-9|TRBJ2-1|TRBD2|once
TGTGCCAGCAGCCCAAGCGGGGGGGCCTCAAATGAGCAGTTCTTC
CASSPSGGASNEQFF